Listed here is a single T cell receptor (beta chain). Methods used by the authors: Reference gene primer amplification gave nucleated cell count estimates. Clones were read by immunoSEQ multiplex PCR, and TCRdb kept only the in-frame ones, dropping some. V and J calls and clone size are those listed in that table; D and trimming were worked out from the DNA. This sample has 150,000 to 190,000 clones, with roughly nine tenths found just once. This CDR3 spans 14 amino acids. This sample stems from a study of blood T cell repertoires in COVID-19. Study as a whole: Samples representing acute and convalescent COVID-19 were sourced from the United States, Italy and Spain. From T cells, B-cell-depleted T cells, or PBMCs came the material, which was cDNA or gDNA.

The sequencing sample was made of peripheral blood. The source of this sequence is a woman aged 70-85 years with acute or convalescent COVID-19. The chain carries TRBV21-1 and TRBJ2-1; whether TRBD2, the table's D call, matches the DNA was not checked. TRBV21-1 is marked as a pseudogene. The CDR3 protein is CASSRSSSYNEQFF. CDR3 DNA: TGTGCCAGCAGCAGGTCGAGCTCCTACAATGAGCAGTTCTTC.